The 8 T cell receptor beta chains given below trace back to one sample, sequenced in a study of blood T cell repertoires in COVID-19. Using immunoSEQ multiplex PCR, the repertoire was profiled, and TCRdb retains in-frame clones only, with some absent. The table records about 300,000 clones, less than 85% of them present only once. Sample: peripheral blood. The receptors stem from a human donor with COVID-19, enrolled during active disease. The donor label of this sample is uncertain.

J is TRBJ1-5 and V is TRBV7-9; D might be TRBD1 (6 bases). From germline, CDR1 is SEHNR and CDR2 FQNEAQ (reference sequence). With 7 bases removed from V and 9 bases from J, the gap between germline ends came to 13 bases. There are 12 residues in the CDR3. The CDR3 DNA reads TGTGCCAGCACCAGGGGCCCTCGGCCCCAGCATTTT. This codes for CASTRGPRPQHF.

The chain combines TRBV12-5 with TRBJ1-1, with D possibly matching TRBD1 (6 bases). V gave up 2 bases and J gave up 7 bases, with 14 bases separating them. Germline V gene lookup returns CDR1 LGHNT and CDR2 FRNRAP. CDR3 length: 14 amino acids. The CDR3 here is CASGLHQGRFEAFF. CDR3 in DNA: TGTGCTAGTGGTTTGCACCAGGGGCGGTTTGAAGCTTTCTTT.

This clone was detected only a few times. This sequence joins TRBV2 and TRBJ2-1, with 10 bases fitting TRBD2. Looked up from germline, CDR1 is SNHLY and CDR2 is FYNNEI. V shed 4 bases, J shed 8 bases, and the junction held 8 bases outside the gene matches. The CDR3 consists of 15 residues. This CDR3 is CASSALAGDTDEQFF. The DNA of the CDR3 is TGTGCCAGCAGTGCGCTAGCGGGAGACACGGATGAGCAGTTCTTC. The complete variable domain, with remaining parts taken from reference TRBV2 and TRBJ2-1, reads EPEVTQTPSHQVTQMGQEVILRCVPISNHLYFYWYRQILGQKVEFLVSFYNNEISEKSEIFDDQFSVERPDGSNFTLKIRSTKLEDSAMYFCASSALAGDTDEQFFGPGTRLTVL.

This clone was seen just once. The chain recombines TRBV9 with TRBJ2-3, with D possibly TRBD2 on 5 matching bases. CDR3 length: 14 amino acids. Between the trimmed V and J ends, which lost 4 bases and 5 bases, there was a span of 14 bases. Germline V gene data show CDR1 as SGDLS and CDR2 as YYNGEE. CDR3 amino acids: CASSPQLAQDTQYF. The CDR3 bases are TGTGCCAGCAGCCCACAGCTAGCTCAAGATACGCAGTATTTT.

V usage is TRBV11-3 and J usage is TRBJ1-2; 7 bases line up with TRBD1. The CDR3 runs to 13 residues. The germline CDR1 and CDR2 sequences are SGHNT and YENEEA. V was pared by 5 bases and J by 7 bases, with 7 bases of the junction left unmatched. The CDR3 spells CASSAQAGGGYTF. The CDR3 DNA sequence: TGTGCCAGCAGCGCCCAGGCAGGGGGTGGCTACACCTTC.

J is TRBJ1-6 and V is TRBV7-2; 7 nucleotides line up with TRBD1. Germline V CDR1 and CDR2: SGHTA, FQGNSA. This CDR3 is 15 amino acids long. J was trimmed by 7 bases and V by 0 bases; bases with no gene match: 3. The CDR3, as DNA: TGTGCCAGCAGCTTAGCGGGGACAGACAATTCACCCCTCCACTTT. Residues: CASSLAGTDNSPLHF. Together with reference TRBV7-2 and TRBJ1-6, the CDR3 gives the full variable domain: GAGVSQSPSNKVTEKGKDVELRCDPISGHTALYWYRQSLGQGLEFLIYFQGNSAPDKSGLPSDRFSAERTGGSVSTLTIQRTQQEDSAVYLCASSLAGTDNSPLHFGNGTRLTVT.

This clone was counted once. This sequence joins TRBV6-6 and TRBJ2-3, with 8 bases lining up with TRBD1. Germline lookup yields CDR1 MNHNY and CDR2 SVGAGI (reference sequence). The CDR3 is 15 residues long. With V trimmed by 5 bases and J by 3 bases, 7 bases remained unmatched. The CDR3 here is CASSTGTGLTDTQYF. The CDR3 bases are TGTGCCAGCAGTACCGGGACAGGTCTGACAGATACGCAGTATTTT.

This chain connects TRBV29-1 to TRBJ2-5; the D gene is possibly TRBD2 (5 bases). This CDR3 spans 11 amino acids. The ends were cut back, 5 bases at V and 10 bases at J, with 14 bases in the middle. The germline CDR1 and CDR2 sequences are SQVTM and ANQGSEA. The CDR3 DNA reads as TGCAGCGTTACGAGGACTCGGGACCAGTACTTC. Its protein product is CSVTRTRDQYF.